The 23 T cell receptor beta chains listed next were all sequenced from one sample in a study of T cells in Graves' hyperthyroidism and ophthalmopathy. Using RNA transcripts as the source, TCR beta CDR3 regions were amplified. With the HTBI primer set, the TCR CDR3 went through a first round of RT-PCR. TCRdb fed the multiplex PCR reads into MiXCR, producing one record per CDR3 protein. The sample includes fewer than 550,000 distinct CDR3 sequences, around 14% of them seen just once. Material: blood. The receptors stem from a woman between 18 and 29 years old with Graves' hyperthyroidism.

The chain employs TRBV6-2 or TRBV6-3 and TRBJ2-3, with 8 bases lining up with TRBD1. The CDR3 has 14 residues. Per germline, CDR1 MNHEY and CDR2 SVGEGT. V gave up 6 bases and J gave up 5 bases; unmatched junction bases: 7. CDR3: CASRRTGFQDTQYF. CDR3 in DNA: TGTGCCAGCAGACGGACAGGGTTCCAAGATACGCAGTATTTT.

The chain is built from TRBV7-2 and TRBJ2-1; 8 bases line up with TRBD1. V gave up 5 bases and J gave up 9 bases; unmatched junction bases: 9. CDR1 is SGHTA and CDR2 is FQGNSA in the germline V gene. The CDR3 has 14 residues. The CDR3: CASSPDRGSGEQFF. The DNA of the CDR3 is TGTGCCAGCAGCCCTGACAGGGGAAGTGGTGAGCAGTTCTTC.

This clonotype was recorded once. Sequence at one end of the junction differs from germline and may be a read error. The V call is TRBV6-5, the J call TRBJ2-2; D may be TRBD2 (5 bases). Per germline, CDR1 MNHEY and CDR2 SVGAGI. CDR3 length: 18 amino acids. In nucleotides, the CDR3 is TGTGCCAGCAGTTACAGCCTCGGGTCGGGGATGAACACCGGGGAGCTGTCTTTT. Protein: CASSYSLGSGMNTGELSF.

Ten or more counts support this clonotype. The chain uses TRBV6-1 and TRBJ1-5, with 8 bases fitting TRBD1. V was pared by 8 bases and J by 5 bases, with 2 bases of the junction left unmatched. From germline, CDR1 is MNHNS and CDR2 SASEGT. This CDR3 comprises 12 residues. In DNA form, the CDR3 reads TGTGCCAGCGGACAGGGCGATCAGCCCCAGCATTTT. It translates to CASGQGDQPQHF.

This clonotype occurred a few times. The rearrangement joins TRBV5-4 to TRBJ2-2; D uncertain. The CDR3 runs to 16 residues. Per the germline V gene, CDR1 is SGHNT and CDR2 is YYREEE (reference sequence). Between the trimmed V and J ends, which lost 0 bases and 5 bases, there was a span of 14 bases. DNA for the CDR3: TGTGCCAGCAGCTTGGCCGGAGACCTCGCTACCGGGGAGCTGTTTTTT. Amino acids: CASSLAGDLATGELFF.

This clonotype was observed many times. The chain links TRBV25-1 to TRBJ2-3, with 10 bases identical to TRBD2. The CDR3 extends over 18 amino acids. V lost 2 bases to trimming and J lost 5 bases; unmatched junction nucleotides: 13. CDR1 and CDR2 from the germline V gene are MGHDK and SYGVNS. The CDR3 here is CASSEPPPLAGGGDTQYF. As DNA, the CDR3 is TGTGCCAGCAGTGAACCTCCTCCCTTAGCGGGAGGCGGAGATACGCAGTATTTT.

This clonotype has a count of ten or more. The chain is built from TRBV10-1 and TRBJ2-2; D possibly corresponds to TRBD2 (6 bases). Trimming took 5 bases from V and 4 from J, leaving 20 bases between them. Germline V gene sequence: CDR1 WNHNN, CDR2 SYGVQD (reference sequence). The CDR3 is 17 amino acids. The CDR3 loop is CASSNRASGVGTGELFF. The CDR3 DNA sequence: TGCGCCAGCAGTAACCGGGCGTCGGGGGTTGGCACCGGGGAGCTGTTTTTT.

This clonotype showed up many times. J is TRBJ2-3 and V is TRBV7-9, with 11 bases fitting TRBD2. CDR3 length: 14 residues. Per the germline V gene, CDR1 is SEHNR and CDR2 is FQNEAQ (reference sequence). J gave up 5 bases and V 5 bases, and 3 bases lay outside the gene matches. CDR3 sequence: CASSPGLAVDTQYF. CDR3 DNA: TGTGCCAGCAGCCCGGGACTAGCGGTAGATACGCAGTATTTT.

This clonotype was seen a few times. The chain has TRBV12-3 or TRBV12-4 and TRBJ1-3, with D hard to call. The CDR3 covers 20 residues. The germline V and J ends were trimmed by 4 bases and 0 bases, with 25 bases remaining between them. The DNA of the CDR3 is TGTGCCAGCAGTTATCCATTAGGGCACCGCAAACCTCTCTCTGGAAACACCATATATTTT. Amino acids: CASSYPLGHRKPLSGNTIYF.

The V gene is TRBV6-1, the J gene TRBJ1-1; the D is unclear. This CDR3 spans 12 amino acids. Germline CDR1 reads MNHNS; CDR2 reads SASEGT. Trimming took off 6 bases at V and 1 base at J, with 6 bases between the two ends. The CDR3 loop is CASRGGNTEAFF. CDR3 nucleotide sequence: TGTGCCAGCAGAGGAGGGAACACTGAAGCTTTCTTT.

This clonotype was counted ten times or more. V is TRBV12-5 and J is TRBJ2-5; 7 positions match TRBD1. Germline lookup yields CDR1 LGHNT and CDR2 FRNRAP. The CDR3 sequence is 15 residues long. V was clipped by 5 bases and J by 4 bases; unmatched bases: 10. CDR3 sequence reads: CASGPPGQLLETQYF. CDR3 bases: TGTGCTAGTGGTCCACCGGGACAGCTCTTAGAGACCCAGTACTTC.

This clonotype was detected many times. This chain joins TRBV7-2 and TRBJ2-3; D ambiguous. The CDR3 contains 15 residues. CDR1 and CDR2 (germline): SGHTA, FQGNSA. V was trimmed by 5 bases and J by 2 bases, leaving 14 bases between them. The CDR3 DNA follows: TGTGCCAGCAGCCCTACAGCGTACTCCACAGATACGCAGTATTTT. Its translation is CASSPTAYSTDTQYF. The variable domain in full, completed from reference TRBV7-2 and TRBJ2-3, reads GAGVSQSPSNKVTEKGKDVELRCDPISGHTALYWYRQSLGQGLEFLIYFQGNSAPDKSGLPSDRFSAERTGGSVSTLTIQRTQQEDSAVYLCASSPTAYSTDTQYFGPGTRLTVL.

Many counts were recorded for this clonotype. The chain is built from TRBV2 and TRBJ1-2; TRBD1 agrees at 8 bases. Germline V gene sequence: CDR1 SNHLY, CDR2 FYNNEI. The length of the CDR3 is 14 residues. J gave up 4 bases and V 7 bases, and 8 bases lay outside the gene matches. The CDR3, as DNA: TGTGCCAGCATCAAGACAGGGGCCTCCTATGGCTACACCTTC. Its translation: CASIKTGASYGYTF.

This clonotype occurred many times. The chain combines TRBV7-9 with TRBJ1-1; maybe TRBD1 (5 bases). The germline CDR1 and CDR2 sequences are SEHNR and FQNEAQ (reference sequence). Trimming took off 5 bases at V and 5 bases at J, with 15 bases between the two ends. The CDR3 covers 14 residues. The CDR3 reads CASSPYREGTEAFF. CDR3 nucleotides: TGTGCCAGCAGCCCCTATCGGGAGGGGACTGAAGCTTTCTTT.

This clonotype was counted many times. The chain uses TRBV11-3 and TRBJ2-1, with TRBD2 as a possible D gene (6 bases). Germline loops: CDR1 SGHNT, CDR2 YENEEA. Trimming took 2 bases from V and 6 from J, leaving 32 bases between them. The CDR3 spans 21 residues. The CDR3 spells CASSLLLWGRGLREASNEQFF. In DNA, the CDR3 is TGTGCCAGCAGCTTACTTTTGTGGGGTCGTGGTTTGCGGGAAGCTAGCAATGAGCAGTTCTTC.

The gene calls are TRBV5-1 and TRBJ2-1; 7 bases are a match to TRBD1. CDR3 length: 15 residues. J gave up 8 bases and V 2 bases, and 10 bases lay outside the gene matches. Germline V CDR1 and CDR2: SGHRS, YFSETQ. In DNA form, the CDR3 reads TGCGCCAGCAGCTTAAGAGGGGGCGCTGCGGATGAGCAGTTCTTC. Translating gives CASSLRGGAADEQFF.

This clonotype was seen only once. This rearrangement joins TRBV12-3 or TRBV12-4 to TRBJ2-7, with D tentatively TRBD2 (5 bases). The CDR3 runs to 13 residues. The V and J ends lost 4 bases and 2 bases respectively, with 9 bases between them. This CDR3 reads CASSSGNPYEQYF. Written as DNA, the CDR3 is TGTGCCAGCAGTTCCGGGAACCCCTACGAGCAGTACTTC.

The chain recombines TRBV7-9 with TRBJ2-3; TRBD2 aligns across 9 bases. The germline gives CDR1 SEHNR, CDR2 FQNEAQ (reference sequence). CDR3 length equals 17 residues. V was clipped by 11 bases and J by 2 bases; unmatched bases: 17. This CDR3 is CAYFRASGNLLTDTQYF. In DNA form, the CDR3 reads TGTGCCTACTTCAGGGCTAGCGGGAACTTACTCACAGATACGCAGTATTTT. The full variable domain, rest sourced from reference TRBV7-9 and TRBJ2-3, is DTGVSQNPRHKITKRGQNVTFRCDPISEHNRLYWYRQTLGQGPEFLTYFQNEAQLEKSRLLSDRFSAERPKGSFSTLEIQRTEQGDSAMYLCAYFRASGNLLTDTQYFGPGTRLTVL.

This clonotype was counted at least ten times. The gene calls are TRBV28 and TRBJ2-7, with D possibly being TRBD1 or TRBD2 (5 bases each). The germline V gene has CDR1 MDHEN and CDR2 SYDVKM. V shed 4 bases and J shed 2 bases, with 12 bases lying between them. The CDR3 sequence is 14 residues long. The CDR3 here is CASSSGQGPYEQYF. CDR3 in DNA: TGTGCCAGCAGTTCCGGCCAGGGACCCTACGAGCAGTACTTC.

At least ten counts were recorded for this clonotype. The chain is built from TRBV12-3 or TRBV12-4 and TRBJ2-3, with TRBD2 matching over 7 bases. This CDR3 is built from 16 residues. The J segment lost 5 bases and the V segment lost 5 bases, leaving 13 bases of the junction unmatched. The CDR3 DNA is TGTGCCAGCAGTCGCGGCCTAGCGGAGGGGATAGATACGCAGTATTTT. Its translation is CASSRGLAEGIDTQYF.

This clonotype has ten or more counts. The junction and the germline gene differ at one end; a read error may be behind it. The chain combines TRBV12-3 or TRBV12-4 with TRBJ2-2; D gene ambiguous. The CDR3 is made up of 11 amino acids. CDR3 in DNA: TGTGCCAACACGAACGCCGGGGAGCTGTTTTTT. It encodes CANTNAGELFF.

At least ten counts were recorded for this clonotype. The chain couples TRBV12-5 to TRBJ1-1; D unclear. Germline CDR1 and CDR2: LGHNT and FRNRAP. The CDR3 runs 15 residues. Trimming shortened V by 0 bases and J by 1 base, and 9 bases separated the two germline ends. CDR3 coding DNA: TGTGCTAGTGGTTTGGTACCCAGACCGAACACTGAAGCTTTCTTT. Protein: CASGLVPRPNTEAFF.

This clonotype occurred many times. The rearrangement links TRBV6-1 to TRBJ1-3, with 7 bases aligning to TRBD1. The CDR3 has 17 residues. Per the germline V gene, CDR1 is MNHNS and CDR2 is SASEGT. V dropped 5 bases and J dropped 0; count of bases not matched to a gene: 10. This CDR3 is CASSYGGTAHSGNTIYF. The CDR3 bases are TGTGCCAGCAGTTACGGTGGGACAGCGCACTCTGGAAACACCATATATTTT.